What follows are 11 T cell receptor beta chains derived from one specimen sequenced in a study of T cell responses to AZD1222 COVID-19 vaccine (dated by TCRdb to about 2021). Library preparation was by the immunoSEQ multiplex PCR assay. Held by TCRdb, this immuneACCESS table contains in-frame sequences only and omits some clones. Under half of the omission traces to an unresolved V gene where checked; the cause of the rest is unknown. This sample holds about 100,000 clones; less than 90% were observed only once. Together, the top ten hold 1.8% of the sample. According to the study, the label for this sample's time point signals: baseline before first vaccination. Here the sequenced sample was peripheral blood, taken on day 0 of AZD1222 vaccination. The receptor source for this set is an adult in good health.

The CDR3 region has the DNA TGTGCCAGCAGCAGTGGAAGTTCCTCCTACGAGCAGTACTTC. This codes for CASSSGSSSYEQYF. The rearrangement joins TRBV9 to TRBJ2-7; D is unresolved. This CDR3 is 14 amino acids long. Between the trimmed V and J ends, which lost 4 bases and 0 bases, there was a span of 11 bases. Germline CDR1 is SGDLS and CDR2 is YYNGEE.

This rearrangement joins TRBV5-4 to TRBJ2-3, with D possibly being TRBD2 (5 bases). Trimming stripped 4 bases from V and 0 bases from J, with 12 bases between. The CDR3 length is 15 residues. Per germline, CDR1 SGHNT and CDR2 YYREEE (reference sequence). Here the CDR3 DNA reads TGTGCCAGCAGCATCCTCCGCGGGAGCACAGATACGCAGTATTTT. Its translation: CASSILRGSTDTQYF. The whole variable domain, remainder taken from reference TRBV5-4 and TRBJ2-3, is ETGVTQSPTHLIKTRGQQVTLRCSSQSGHNTVSWYQQALGQGPQFIFQYYREEENGRGNFPPRFSGLQFPNYSSELNVNALELDDSALYLCASSILRGSTDTQYFGPGTRLTVL.

This chain connects TRBV7-8 to TRBJ2-7; possible D gene TRBD2, 6 bases. Germline CDR1 reads SGHVS; CDR2 reads FQNEAQ. V was trimmed by 5 bases and J by 1 base, leaving 12 bases between them. The CDR3 consists of 14 residues. CDR3 sequence: CASSLGRRSYEQYF. CDR3 DNA sequence: TGTGCCAGCAGCCTCGGGAGACGGTCCTACGAGCAGTACTTC.

The V and J genes are TRBV7-9 and TRBJ1-5; tentatively, D is TRBD1 (5 bases). Germline values: CDR1 SEHNR, CDR2 FQNEAQ (reference sequence). V lost 0 bases to trimming and J lost 10 bases, with 7 bases between them. This CDR3 contains 12 residues. The DNA of the CDR3 is TGTGCCAGCAGCTTAGCTCGGGGCCCCCAGCATTTT. Its translation is CASSLARGPQHF.

V is TRBV7-9 and J is TRBJ2-1; 8 nucleotides match TRBD2. The CDR3 totals 18 residues. The germline V gene encodes CDR1 SEHNR and CDR2 FQNEAQ (reference sequence). V gave up 5 bases and J gave up 0 bases; unmatched junction bases: 12. This CDR3 reads CASSPLTPAGASYNEQFF. CDR3 nucleotides: TGTGCCAGCAGCCCCCTCACACCAGCGGGGGCCTCCTACAATGAGCAGTTCTTC.

This clone was detected once. The chain carries TRBV5-1 and TRBJ2-1; D is unresolved. This CDR3 has 13 residues. V was trimmed by 2 bases and J by 5 bases, leaving 8 bases between them. In germline, CDR1 is SGHRS, CDR2 YFSETQ. DNA for the CDR3: TGCGCCAGCAGCTTCCCTGGAAACAATGAGCAGTTCTTC. This gives the protein CASSFPGNNEQFF.

The V and J genes are TRBV19 and TRBJ2-3, with 8 bases fitting TRBD2. After removal of 8 bases from V and 0 bases from J, the junction contained 4 bases not matched to a gene. Germline values: CDR1 LNHDA, CDR2 SQIVND (reference sequence). The CDR3 loop spans 14 amino acids. The CDR3 sequence is CASSSGFSTDTQYF. CDR3 in DNA: TGTGCCAGTTCTAGCGGGTTTAGCACAGATACGCAGTATTTT. Full variable domain (rest looked up from reference TRBV19 and TRBJ2-3): DGGITQSPKYLFRKEGQNVTLSCEQNLNHDAMYWYRQDPGQGLRLIYYSQIVNDFQKGDIAEGYSVSREKKESFPLTVTSAQKNPTAFYLCASSSGFSTDTQYFGPGTRLTVL.

The chain couples TRBV21-1 to TRBJ1-1. TRBV21-1 is recorded as a pseudogene. The CDR3 extends over 12 amino acids. CDR3 protein: CASRGRNTEAFF. CDR3 DNA: TGTGCCAGCAGAGGTCGGAACACTGAAGCTTTCTTT.

The J gene is TRBJ2-5, the V gene TRBV24-1, with 8 positions matching TRBD1. The CDR3 consists of 14 residues. Germline trimming cut 3 bases from V and 4 bases from J; bases unmatched to any gene: 3. CDR1 and CDR2 (germline): KGHDR, SFDVKD. The CDR3 bases are TGTGCCACCAGTGATGACAGGGGTGGAGAGACCCAGTACTTC. This gives the protein CATSDDRGGETQYF.

V gene TRBV4-2 combines with J gene TRBJ2-7; 11 nucleotides match TRBD2. The V and J ends lost 1 base and 2 bases, in that order; junction bases with no gene match: 7. The germline V gene encodes CDR1 LGHNA and CDR2 YNFKEQ. The CDR3 has 17 residues. In nucleotides, the CDR3 is TGTGCCAGCAGCCAAGTTGAGACGACTAGCGGGGCCTACGAGCAGTACTTC. It codes for CASSQVETTSGAYEQYF.

The chain employs TRBV18 and TRBJ2-7, with 8 positions matching TRBD2. This CDR3 has 14 residues. Germline-derived CDR1 and CDR2 are KGHSH and LQKENI. Unmatched junction bases numbered 9, after V lost 5 bases and J lost 6 bases. This CDR3 reads CASSSGGDGPEQYF. The CDR3 bases are TGTGCCAGCTCATCCGGGGGGGACGGTCCCGAGCAGTACTTC.